The 31 T cell receptor beta chains listed next were all sequenced from one sample in a study of T cell repertoires in cytomegalovirus infection. One entry per CDR3 protein results from TCRdb running MiXCR on the reads. The table lists 200,000 to 300,000 distinct CDR3 sequences, roughly an eighth of them singletons. Sequencing was performed on PBMCs. Every receptor here comes from a human donor in good health (CMV status not recorded). Some clones in this sample may be carry-over from other donors' samples.

This clonotype came up many times. This chain connects TRBV4-3 to TRBJ1-4; TRBD1 aligns across 8 bases. CDR1 and CDR2 (germline): LGHNA, YSLEER. V lost 4 bases and J lost 6; bases outside the gene matches: 7. The CDR3 consists of 15 residues. The CDR3 DNA is TGCGCCAGCAGCCTGGCTGCGGGACAGGATGAAAAACTGTTTTTT. This translates into CASSLAAGQDEKLFF.

This clonotype occurred a few times. The chain employs TRBV28 and TRBJ1-1; TRBD1 might be the D (6 bases). CDR1 and CDR2 (germline): MDHEN, SYDVKM. V lost 5 bases and J lost 1, with 14 bases in between. The CDR3 has 15 amino acids. The CDR3 is CASSPQGTRNTEAFF. The CDR3 DNA sequence: TGTGCCAGCAGTCCCCAGGGGACGAGGAACACTGAAGCTTTCTTT.

To note about this clonotype: The junction does not match germline at one end; this may be a read error. V gene TRBV5-1 combines with J gene TRBJ2-5; possible D gene TRBD1, 6 bases. The CDR3 spans 13 residues. Germline V CDR1 and CDR2: SGHRS, YFSETQ. The CDR3, as DNA: TGCGCCAGCGGCTTGGGGGCCCAAGAGACCCAGTACTTC. Translation gives CASGLGAQETQYF.

V gene TRBV29-1 combines with J gene TRBJ2-1; either TRBD1 or TRBD2 may supply D (6 bases each). The ends were cut back, 3 bases at V and 6 bases at J, with 15 bases in the middle. This CDR3 is built from 14 residues. Germline loops: CDR1 SQVTM, CDR2 ANQGSEA. CDR3 sequence (DNA): TGCAGCGTTGAGAGAGGGGGGATTGGCAATGAGCAGTTCTTC. Its translation: CSVERGGIGNEQFF.

This clonotype showed up just a few times. V usage is TRBV6-1 and J usage is TRBJ2-1; D remains unclear. CDR1 is MNHNS and CDR2 is SASEGT in the germline V gene. This CDR3 spans 17 amino acids. Trimming removed 7 bases from V and 0 bases from J, with 19 bases in between. The DNA of the CDR3 is TGTGCCAGCACCGACCGGATGGGTTTCAGCTCCTACAATGAGCAGTTCTTC. Translated, it gives CASTDRMGFSSYNEQFF.

V is TRBV12-3 or TRBV12-4 and J is TRBJ1-1, with D possibly being TRBD1 (5 bases). The CDR3 contains 15 residues. V was clipped by 6 bases and J by 2 bases, with 16 bases between them. The DNA of the CDR3 is TGTGCCAGCAGCATGGGACCGAATTTTAACACTGAAGCTTTCTTT. Encoded protein: CASSMGPNFNTEAFF.

This clonotype was picked up a small number of times. The V gene is TRBV12-5, the J gene TRBJ2-7; 13 nucleotides align to TRBD2. The germline CDR1 and CDR2 sequences are LGHNT and FRNRAP. This CDR3 comprises 17 residues. The ends lost 4 bases at V and 0 bases at J; junction bases unmatched: 6. DNA of the CDR3: TGTGCTAGTGGTTCGACTAGCGGGGGGTACTTCTCCTACGAGCAGTACTTC. Protein sequence: CASGSTSGGYFSYEQYF.

This clonotype was counted many times. This chain connects TRBV20-1 to TRBJ1-6; a weak D match, TRBD1 (6 bases). Germline V gene data show CDR1 as DFQATT and CDR2 as SNEGSKA (reference sequence). V was pared by 0 bases and J by 6 bases, with 9 bases between. The CDR3 sequence is 14 residues long. The CDR3 region has the DNA TGCAGTGCTAGAGAGAGCAGGGGTAATTCACCCCTCCACTTT. It translates to CSARESRGNSPLHF.

This chain uses TRBV29-1 with TRBJ2-3; no clear D. The germline V and J ends were trimmed by 8 bases and 0 bases, with 21 bases remaining between them. This CDR3 is 16 amino acids long. Germline loops: CDR1 SQVTM, CDR2 ANQGSEA. The CDR3, as DNA: TGCAGCCAAAAAGTGACCAGCCGCTCTAGCACAGATACGCAGTATTTT. It codes for CSQKVTSRSSTDTQYF.

In its sample, this clonotype was seen many times. This rearrangement joins TRBV7-2 to TRBJ2-5; 9 bases line up with TRBD2. V gave up 6 bases and J gave up 1 base; unmatched junction bases: 3. Germline V gives CDR1 SGHTA, CDR2 FQGNSA. The CDR3 runs to 14 residues. CDR3 nucleotide sequence: TGTGCCAGCAGGTCGCGGGGGGGCCAAGAGACCCAGTACTTC. Its protein is CASRSRGGQETQYF.

The J gene is TRBJ2-1, the V gene TRBV14, with TRBD2 identical over 7 bases. The CDR3 has 16 residues. With V trimmed by 5 bases and J by 0 bases, 7 bases remained unmatched. Germline CDR1 SGHDN, CDR2 FVKESK. In nucleotides, the CDR3 is TGTGCCAGCAGCAGGGACTATTGGAGCTCCTACAATGAGCAGTTCTTC. It translates to CASSRDYWSSYNEQFF.

This clonotype has a count of ten or more. The genes are TRBV19 and TRBJ1-2; a weak D match, TRBD1 (6 bases). The V end lost 4 bases, the J end lost 4 bases, and 19 bases lay between the germline ends. The CDR3 runs 16 residues. Germline-derived CDR1 and CDR2 are LNHDA and SQIVND (reference sequence). This CDR3 reads CASSTLTGGLGYGYTF. CDR3 sequence (DNA): TGTGCCAGTAGTACCTTGACAGGCGGACTAGGCTATGGCTACACCTTC.

This clonotype was seen more than once but under ten times. The V gene is TRBV9, the J gene TRBJ2-7; the match to TRBD1 covers 10 bases. Germline CDR1 and CDR2: SGDLS and YYNGEE. CDR3 length equals 16 residues. V dropped 0 bases and J dropped 0; count of bases not matched to a gene: 3. The CDR3 here is CASSVGGTGVSYEQYF. CDR3 DNA sequence: TGTGCCAGCAGCGTAGGCGGGACAGGGGTCTCCTACGAGCAGTACTTC.

The chain combines TRBV20-1 with TRBJ2-2, with 7 bases lining up with TRBD1. V lost 8 bases and J lost 3; bases outside the gene matches: 9. In germline, CDR1 is DFQATT, CDR2 SNEGSKA (reference sequence). The CDR3 consists of 14 residues. The CDR3 bases are TGCAGTTTTAGGGGTCAGGGGGACACCGGGGAGCTGTTTTTT. Translating gives CSFRGQGDTGELFF.

The table lists this clonotype with many counts. J is TRBJ1-1 and V is TRBV11-3; the D gene is possibly TRBD1 (6 bases). V lost 4 bases and J 7 bases, leaving 19 bases between the germline ends. The CDR3 runs 15 residues. Per the germline V gene, CDR1 is SGHNT and CDR2 is YENEEA. CDR3 sequence reads: CASSSRPRGADEAFF. The CDR3 DNA sequence: TGTGCCAGCAGCTCGCGACCAAGGGGGGCGGATGAAGCTTTCTTT.

V and J are TRBV7-9 and TRBJ1-1; no definite D call. The CDR3 is 14 residues long. The V gene's germline CDR1 is SEHNR and CDR2 FQNEAQ (reference sequence). The V end lost 4 bases, the J end lost 11 bases, and 20 bases lay between the germline ends. CDR3 nucleotides: TGTGCCAGCAGCTCCGAGTCTCCGAGGACCCCGGCTTTCTTT. Translating it yields CASSSESPRTPAFF.

The J gene is TRBJ2-1, the V gene TRBV11-2; D not resolved. Trimming took off 6 bases at V and 7 bases at J, with 13 bases between the two ends. Per the germline V gene, CDR1 is SGHAT and CDR2 is FQNNGV. The CDR3 spans 13 residues. This CDR3 is CASSYITSNEQFF. In nucleotides, the CDR3 is TGTGCCAGCAGTTATATTACGAGTAATGAGCAGTTCTTC.

This clonotype has only a few counts. The rearrangement uses TRBV20-1 and TRBJ2-2; D is perhaps TRBD2 (6 bases). The V gene lost 0 bases and the J gene lost 2 bases, with 10 bases spanning the gap. The length of the CDR3 is 15 residues. Germline CDR1 and CDR2: DFQATT and SNEGSKA (reference sequence). The DNA of the CDR3 is TGCAGTGCTAGAGAGGCGGGGTTTAACACCGGGGAGCTGTTTTTT. It yields the protein CSAREAGFNTGELFF.

The chain recombines TRBV20-1 with TRBJ2-5, with D unclear. Trimming pared 7 bases from V and 2 bases from J, leaving 17 bases between. Germline V lookup: CDR1 DFQATT, CDR2 SNEGSKA (reference sequence). The CDR3 contains 14 residues. For the CDR3, the DNA is TGCAGTGTTTACCACCCCCGCGTTCAAGAGACCCAGTACTTC. It encodes CSVYHPRVQETQYF.

This clonotype was counted ten times or more. The chain combines TRBV7-2 with TRBJ1-1; a weak D match, TRBD1 (6 bases). V lost 5 bases to trimming and J lost 0 bases, with 10 bases between them. The germline CDR1 and CDR2 sequences are SGHTA and FQGNSA. This CDR3 has 14 residues. This CDR3 is CASSGGPLNTEAFF. The CDR3 DNA sequence: TGTGCCAGCAGCGGGGGGCCCTTGAACACTGAAGCTTTCTTT.

This clonotype was counted ten times or more. V and J are TRBV7-8 and TRBJ1-5; D not certain. Germline assignment: CDR1 SGHVS and CDR2 FQNEAQ. CDR3 size: 15 residues. Between the trimmed V and J ends, which lost 0 bases and 0 bases, there was a span of 6 bases. CDR3 in amino acids: CASSLAATSNQPQHF. The CDR3 region has the DNA TGTGCCAGCAGCTTAGCGGCCACTAGCAATCAGCCCCAGCATTTT.

This clonotype was observed at least ten times. The chain employs TRBV28 and TRBJ1-4; TRBD1 agrees at 8 bases. Germline V lookup: CDR1 MDHEN, CDR2 SYDVKM. This CDR3 region has 14 residues. V lost 2 bases to trimming and J lost 8 bases; unmatched junction nucleotides: 4. As DNA, the CDR3 is TGTGCCAGCAGTTTAACCCGACAGGGGGAAAAACTGTTTTTT. Translation: CASSLTRQGEKLFF. Full variable domain (remainder filled in from reference TRBV28 and TRBJ1-4): DVKVTQSSRYLVKRTGEKVFLECVQDMDHENMFWYRQDPGLGLRLIYFSYDVKMKEKGDIPEGYSVSREKKERFSLILESASTNQTSMYLCASSLTRQGEKLFFGSGTQLSVL.

The chain links TRBV2 to TRBJ1-6, with a weak D call TRBD1 (6 bases). This CDR3 is 13 amino acids long. Trimming left V 7 bases short and J 6 bases short, with 10 bases between. Germline CDR1 is SNHLY and CDR2 is FYNNEI. The CDR3 nucleotides are TGTGCCAGCAACGGGGGCATTAATTCACCCCTCCACTTT. It is translated as CASNGGINSPLHF.

A few counts support this clonotype. This chain links TRBV5-1 with TRBJ2-3; D is possibly TRBD2 (5 bases). The length of the CDR3 is 14 residues. From germline, CDR1 is SGHRS and CDR2 YFSETQ. V was pared by 5 bases and J by 1 base, with 11 bases between. Written as DNA, the CDR3 is TGCGCCAGCAGTGGAGGAGCCCGCACAGATACGCAGTATTTT. Translating gives CASSGGARTDTQYF.

This clonotype was seen ten or more times. The V call is TRBV6-2 or TRBV6-3, the J call TRBJ2-1; 10 nucleotides line up with TRBD1. The J segment lost 7 bases and the V segment lost 4 bases, leaving 7 bases of the junction unmatched. CDR3 length: 15 amino acids. CDR1 and CDR2 (germline): MNHEY, SVGEGT. CDR3 loop: CASSFGTGALNEQFF. CDR3 nucleotides: TGTGCCAGCAGTTTCGGGACAGGGGCGCTGAATGAGCAGTTCTTC.

V is TRBV12-3 or TRBV12-4 and J is TRBJ2-2; no clear D. V lost 6 bases to trimming and J lost 6 bases, with 8 bases between them. The CDR3 has 12 amino acids. The CDR3 DNA follows: TGTGCCAGCAGGTCTAGGTCCGGGGAGCTGTTTTTT. Encoded protein: CASRSRSGELFF.

This sequence joins TRBV6-5 and TRBJ2-3; TRBD2 matches 9 bases. The V segment lost 6 bases and the J segment 3 bases; nucleotides outside the gene matches: 10. The length of the CDR3 is 16 residues. Germline V gene lookup returns CDR1 MNHEY and CDR2 SVGAGI. The CDR3 loop reads CASSPWLAGDTDTQYF. The DNA of the CDR3 is TGTGCCAGCAGCCCATGGTTAGCGGGGGATACAGATACGCAGTATTTT.

This clonotype was picked up many times. CDR3 protein: CASSSTRALQYEQYF. The CDR3 DNA reads as TGTGCCAGCAGTAGCACCAGGGCGCTCCAATACGAGCAGTACTTC. The V gene is TRBV12-3 or TRBV12-4, the J gene TRBJ2-7; possible D gene TRBD1, 5 bases. Trimming stripped 5 bases from V and 4 bases from J, with 18 bases between. This CDR3 region has 15 residues.

Many counts were recorded for this clonotype. The chain is built from TRBV7-2 and TRBJ2-5; D tentatively reads TRBD1 or TRBD2 (5 bases each). Germline CDR1 reads SGHTA; CDR2 reads FQGNSA. The CDR3 contains 14 residues. V lost 3 bases and J 5 bases, leaving 13 bases between the germline ends. For the CDR3, the DNA is TGTGCCAGCAGCTTGGGCACGGGGCGGGAGACCCAGTACTTC. Translating it yields CASSLGTGRETQYF.

This chain links TRBV5-4 with TRBJ2-7; D possibly corresponds to TRBD1 (5 bases). V lost 6 bases and J 4 bases, leaving 20 bases between the germline ends. CDR1 and CDR2 (germline): SGHNT, YYREEE (reference sequence). CDR3 size: 15 residues. The CDR3 protein is CASTLDVGHLYEQYF. CDR3 in DNA: TGTGCCAGCACCCTCGATGTCGGACACCTTTACGAGCAGTACTTC.

This clonotype was detected many times. The genes are TRBV6-6 and TRBJ1-1; D possibly corresponds to TRBD1 (5 bases). This CDR3 is 15 amino acids long. V lost 2 bases, J lost 4 bases, and 14 bases lay in between. Germline V gene data show CDR1 as MNHNY and CDR2 as SVGAGI (reference sequence). In DNA form, the CDR3 reads TGTGCCAGCAGTTACCCCACCGGCGGGGGCACTGAAGCTTTCTTT. Translated, it gives CASSYPTGGGTEAFF.